This T cell receptor beta chain was captured by sequencing in a study of blood T cells in healthy people across ages. Study outcomes and limitations: Age brought a roughly linear fall in TCR beta diversity measured per million T cells. Researchers said unsorted PBMCs prevented a conclusive naive versus antigen-experienced comparison.

Each donor was a healthy Caucasian individual from Russia, aged roughly 6 to 95. The use of a sample-barcoded 5' primer and a J-beta primer mix characterized a second PCR of roughly 6 to 11 cycles. Each sample provided no less than 2.5 million CDR3-containing paired-end reads. TCRdb recomputed calls from the 5' RACE reads with MiXCR, one row per CDR3 protein. This table holds more than 700,000 distinct CDR3 sequences, 53% found once. There are 12 residues in the CDR3. Deletions cut 6 bases from V and 6 bases from J, with 12 bases between. Germline V gene sequence: CDR1 DFQATT, CDR2 SNEGSKA (reference sequence). This clonotype was recorded a few times. The antigen remains unidentified.

The sequenced material came from blood. This rearrangement joins TRBV20-1 to TRBJ2-1, with D unresolved. This TCR was recovered from a man at least 80 years old in good health. The CDR3 is CSAEDLPNEQFF. The CDR3 nucleotides are TGCAGTGCAGAAGACTTGCCCAATGAGCAGTTCTTC.